This T cell receptor (beta chain) is from a study of blood T cell repertoires in COVID-19. Study overall: From the United States, Italy and Spain came samples of acute and convalescent COVID-19. T cells, B-cell-depleted T cells, or PBMCs supplied cDNA or gDNA.

Original processing notes: Amplified reference gene primers provided the basis for estimating nucleated cell counts. TCRdb's table, derived via immunoSEQ multiplex PCR, lists solely in-frame clones and lacks some. From that table come the V and J calls and clone size; the DNA was used to work out D and trimming. The data contain about 150,000 clones, 80% to 90% of them singletons. The CDR3 is 14 amino acids. Trimming shortened V by 0 bases and J by 4 bases, and 10 bases separated the two germline ends. Germline values: CDR1 LGHDT, CDR2 YNNKEL (reference sequence). The receptor was isolated from a woman aged 55-69 years with active COVID-19. The sample comprised peripheral blood. The chain recombines TRBV3-1 (or the pseudogene TRBV3-2) with TRBJ2-7, with D unclear. In nucleotides, the CDR3 is TGTGCCAGCAGCCAAGATTCAGCCGGGTACGAGCAGTACTTC. Its protein is CASSQDSAGYEQYF.